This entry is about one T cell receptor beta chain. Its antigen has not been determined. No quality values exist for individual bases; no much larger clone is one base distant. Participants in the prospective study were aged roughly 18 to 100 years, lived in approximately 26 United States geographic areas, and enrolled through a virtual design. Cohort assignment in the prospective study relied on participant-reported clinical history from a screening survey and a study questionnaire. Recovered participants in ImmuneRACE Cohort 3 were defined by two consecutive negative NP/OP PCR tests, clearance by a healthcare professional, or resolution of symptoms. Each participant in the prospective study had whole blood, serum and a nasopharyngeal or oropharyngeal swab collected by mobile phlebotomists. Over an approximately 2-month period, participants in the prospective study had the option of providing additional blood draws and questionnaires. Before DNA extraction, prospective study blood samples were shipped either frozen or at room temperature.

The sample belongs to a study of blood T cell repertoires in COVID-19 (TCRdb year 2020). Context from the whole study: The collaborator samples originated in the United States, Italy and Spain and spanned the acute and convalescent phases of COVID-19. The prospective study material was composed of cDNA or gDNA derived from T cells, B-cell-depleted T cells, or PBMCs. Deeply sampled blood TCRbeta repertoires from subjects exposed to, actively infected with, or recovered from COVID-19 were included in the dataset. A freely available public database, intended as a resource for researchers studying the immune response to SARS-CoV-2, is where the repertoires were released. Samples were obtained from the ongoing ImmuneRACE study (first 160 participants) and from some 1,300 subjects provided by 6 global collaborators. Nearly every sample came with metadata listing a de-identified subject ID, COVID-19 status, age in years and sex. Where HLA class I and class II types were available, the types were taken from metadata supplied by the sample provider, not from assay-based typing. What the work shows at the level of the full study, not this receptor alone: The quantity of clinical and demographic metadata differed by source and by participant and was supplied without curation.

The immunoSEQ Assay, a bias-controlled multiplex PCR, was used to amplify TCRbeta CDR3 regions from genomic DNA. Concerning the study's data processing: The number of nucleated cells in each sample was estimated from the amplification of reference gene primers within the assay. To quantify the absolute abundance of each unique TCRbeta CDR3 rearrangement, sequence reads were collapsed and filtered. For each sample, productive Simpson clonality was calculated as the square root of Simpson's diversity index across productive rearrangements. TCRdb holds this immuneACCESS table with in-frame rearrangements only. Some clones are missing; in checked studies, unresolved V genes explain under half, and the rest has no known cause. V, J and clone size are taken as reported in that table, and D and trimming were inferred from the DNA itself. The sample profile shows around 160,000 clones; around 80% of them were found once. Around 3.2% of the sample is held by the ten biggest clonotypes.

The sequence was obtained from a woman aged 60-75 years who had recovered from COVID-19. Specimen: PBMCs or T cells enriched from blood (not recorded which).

In nucleotide form, the sequence is TGTGCCAGTAGTGAGAGCGGGTGGGAGGCCTACAATGAGCAGTTCTTC. This sequence encodes CASSESGWEAYNEQFF. The chain joins TRBV19 to TRBJ2-1; tentative D gene TRBD2, with 6 bases matching. Sequences LNHDA (CDR1) and SQIVND (CDR2) are obtained from the germline V gene (reference sequence). The cysteine opens and the phenylalanine closes a CDR3 of 16 amino acids. Only the CDR3 DNA is retained, 48 bases long and in frame from the first base. V is reduced by 5 bases and J by 2 bases, leaving a spacing of 16 bases between them.